A selection of T cell receptor beta chains follows, all from one sample in a study of metastatic and nonmetastatic thyroid tumors. TCRdb re-analyzed the PCR reads using MiXCR. Found here are 40,000 to 50,000 clones, about an eighth of them singletons; the top ten hold around 9.7%. Sequencing was done on a sample of blood. These TCRs come from a male donor with papillary thyroid cancer or a benign thyroid nodule (not recorded which). Some clones in this sample may be carry-over from other donors' samples. CDR3s include the opening cysteine and the closing phenylalanine or tryptophan. A D gene is named only where the DNA matches it firmly. Size values are once, few and many counts, or a class for expanded clones, and some rows have none.

v_call: TRBV7-2
d_call: TRBD2
clone_size: many
j_call: TRBJ2-2
cdr3_aa: CASSLTSGRYGELFF
cdr3_nt: TGTGCCAGCAGCTTGACTAGCGGGAGGTACGGGGAGCTGTTTTTT

v_call: TRBV4-3
d_call: .
clone_size: many
j_call: TRBJ2-5
cdr3_aa: CASSKMLLQETQYF
cdr3_nt: TGCGCCAGCAGCAAGATGCTCCTACAAGAGACCCAGTACTTC

v_call: TRBV6-1
d_call: .
clone_size: medium-sized
j_call: TRBJ1-2
cdr3_aa: CASSQDSYGYTF
cdr3_nt: TGTGCCAGCAGTCAGGACAGCTATGGCTACACCTTC

v_call: TRBV30
d_call: .
clone_size: .
j_call: TRBJ1-3
cdr3_aa: CAWSVWGSENTIYF
cdr3_nt: TGTGCCTGGAGTGTCTGGGGGAGTGAAAACACCATATATTTT

v_call: TRBV20-1
d_call: .
clone_size: many
j_call: TRBJ2-7
cdr3_aa: CSASAQGREGSYEQYF
cdr3_nt: TGCAGTGCTAGTGCACAGGGGCGGGAAGGGTCCTACGAGCAGTACTTC

v_call: TRBV10-3
d_call: .
clone_size: many
j_call: TRBJ1-1
cdr3_aa: CAISGDRPGMNTEAFF
cdr3_nt: TGTGCCATCAGTGGTGACAGGCCTGGGATGAACACTGAAGCTTTCTTT

v_call: TRBV5-4
d_call: .
clone_size: many
j_call: TRBJ2-7
cdr3_aa: CASSLPGAGGEQYF
cdr3_nt: TGTGCCAGCAGCCTCCCGGGAGCAGGGGGGGAGCAGTACTTC

v_call: TRBV29-1
d_call: .
clone_size: many
j_call: TRBJ1-1
cdr3_aa: CSVRLGWITEAFF
cdr3_nt: TGCAGCGTCAGATTGGGATGGATCACTGAAGCTTTCTTT

v_call: TRBV7-2
d_call: .
clone_size: .
j_call: TRBJ1-2
cdr3_aa: CASSSRQEMDGYTF
cdr3_nt: TGTGCCAGCAGCTCAAGACAGGAAATGGATGGCTACACCTTC

v_call: TRBV20-1
d_call: .
clone_size: many
j_call: TRBJ2-1
cdr3_aa: CSASTYSEQFF
cdr3_nt: TGCAGTGCTAGCACCTACAGTGAGCAGTTCTTC

v_call: TRBV6-1
d_call: .
clone_size: few
j_call: TRBJ1-3
cdr3_aa: CASTHGRGVVRNTIYF
cdr3_nt: TGTGCCAGCACCCACGGCCGAGGCGTCGTGCGAAACACCATATATTTT

v_call: TRBV10-3
d_call: .
clone_size: many
j_call: TRBJ1-2
cdr3_aa: CAITRDGYGYTF
cdr3_nt: TGTGCCATCACCCGGGACGGCTATGGCTACACCTTC

v_call: TRBV20-1
d_call: TRBD2
clone_size: many
j_call: TRBJ2-7
cdr3_aa: CSANSPSGSRSYEQYF
cdr3_nt: TGCAGTGCTAACTCCCCTAGCGGGAGCCGCTCCTACGAGCAGTACTTC

v_call: TRBV28
d_call: .
clone_size: many
j_call: TRBJ1-1
cdr3_aa: CASSLSWSEAFF
cdr3_nt: TGTGCCAGCAGTTTAAGTTGGTCTGAAGCTTTCTTT

v_call: TRBV27
d_call: .
clone_size: many
j_call: TRBJ1-5
cdr3_aa: CASSLGAVGQPQHF
cdr3_nt: TGTGCCAGCAGTCTCGGGGCGGTAGGGCAGCCCCAGCATTTT

v_call: TRBV19
d_call: .
clone_size: .
j_call: TRBJ2-3
cdr3_aa: CASSRVQWGRTDTQYF
cdr3_nt: TGTGCCAGTAGTAGGGTACAGTGGGGACGCACAGATACACAGTATTTT

v_call: TRBV19
d_call: .
clone_size: many
j_call: TRBJ1-1
cdr3_aa: CASSIRWKRDTEAFF
cdr3_nt: TGTGCCAGTAGTATAAGGTGGAAAAGGGACACTGAAGCTTTCTTT

v_call: TRBV27
d_call: .
clone_size: many
j_call: TRBJ1-1
cdr3_aa: CASSLQGFGSTEAFF
cdr3_nt: TGTGCCAGCAGTCTACAGGGATTTGGGAGCACTGAAGCTTTCTTT

v_call: TRBV19
d_call: .
clone_size: .
j_call: TRBJ2-7
cdr3_aa: CASSTLHDSGPREQYF
cdr3_nt: TGTGCCAGTTCTACCCTTCACGATTCAGGACCGCGGGAGCAGTACTTC

v_call: TRBV20-1
d_call: TRBD2
clone_size: .
j_call: TRBJ2-7
cdr3_aa: CSARDPGGRETPYEQYF
cdr3_nt: TGCAGTGCTAGAGACCCCGGAGGGCGGGAGACCCCCTACGAGCAGTACTTC

v_call: TRBV5-1
d_call: .
clone_size: many
j_call: TRBJ2-1
cdr3_aa: CATKAGSSYNEQFF
cdr3_nt: TGCGCCACCAAGGCAGGGTCCTCCTACAATGAGCAGTTCTTC

v_call: TRBV20-1
d_call: TRBD2
clone_size: many
j_call: TRBJ2-1
cdr3_aa: CSATGTSGSSGYNEQFF
cdr3_nt: TGCAGTGCTACCGGAACTAGCGGGAGTTCGGGCTACAATGAGCAGTTCTTC

v_call: TRBV7-6
d_call: TRBD2
clone_size: few
j_call: TRBJ2-2
cdr3_aa: CASSLPREGRDTGELFF
cdr3_nt: TGTGCCAGCAGCTTACCGCGGGAGGGCCGGGACACCGGGGAGCTGTTTTTT

v_call: TRBV11-2
d_call: TRBD1
clone_size: many
j_call: TRBJ1-1
cdr3_aa: CASSLRQGGGMNTEAFF
cdr3_nt: TGTGCCAGCAGCTTGAGACAGGGAGGCGGGATGAACACTGAAGCTTTCTTT

v_call: TRBV12-5
d_call: .
clone_size: many
j_call: TRBJ2-7
cdr3_aa: CASGPQGIDGPSGSYEQYF
cdr3_nt: TGTGCTAGTGGTCCCCAGGGGATAGACGGGCCCTCTGGGTCCTACGAGCAGTACTTC

v_call: TRBV28
d_call: .
clone_size: many
j_call: TRBJ2-1
cdr3_aa: CASTHGEEYNEQFF
cdr3_nt: TGTGCCAGCACCCATGGAGAGGAATACAATGAGCAGTTCTTC

v_call: TRBV13
d_call: .
clone_size: .
j_call: TRBJ1-3
cdr3_aa: CASSRQVRNTIYF
cdr3_nt: TGTGCCAGCAGCCGACAGGTCCGAAACACCATATATTTT

v_call: TRBV29-1
d_call: .
clone_size: many
j_call: TRBJ2-7
cdr3_aa: CSVAAAYEQYF
cdr3_nt: TGCAGCGTTGCGGCCGCCTACGAGCAGTACTTC

v_call: TRBV27
d_call: TRBD2
clone_size: many
j_call: TRBJ2-3
cdr3_aa: CASSLFGLAGVDTQYF
cdr3_nt: TGTGCCAGCAGTTTATTTGGTCTAGCGGGAGTTGATACGCAGTATTTT

v_call: TRBV27
d_call: TRBD2
clone_size: many
j_call: TRBJ2-7
cdr3_aa: CASSLSPLSGRHF
cdr3_nt: TGTGCCAGCAGTTTATCGCCTCTCAGCGGGAGGCACTTC

v_call: TRBV10-3
d_call: .
clone_size: many
j_call: TRBJ2-5
cdr3_aa: CAISGGHQETQYF
cdr3_nt: TGTGCCATCAGTGGTGGACACCAAGAGACCCAGTACTTC

v_call: TRBV6-1
d_call: TRBD2
clone_size: medium-sized
j_call: TRBJ2-7
cdr3_aa: CASRFAGGVYEQYF
cdr3_nt: TGTGCCAGCCGTTTCGCGGGAGGGGTATACGAGCAGTACTTC

v_call: TRBV19
d_call: TRBD2
clone_size: many
j_call: TRBJ2-2
cdr3_aa: CASRFGLAGNTGELFF
cdr3_nt: TGTGCCAGTAGATTCGGACTAGCGGGAAACACCGGGGAGCTGTTTTTT

v_call: TRBV11-1
d_call: .
clone_size: .
j_call: TRBJ2-1
cdr3_aa: CASSLGWEYSYNEQFF
cdr3_nt: TGTGCCAGCAGCTTAGGGTGGGAGTATTCCTACAATGAGCAGTTCTTC

v_call: TRBV29-1
d_call: .
clone_size: many
j_call: TRBJ2-3
cdr3_aa: CSVDGVVTDTQYF
cdr3_nt: TGCAGCGTTGATGGCGTAGTCACAGATACGCAGTATTTT

v_call: TRBV27
d_call: .
clone_size: .
j_call: TRBJ2-7
cdr3_aa: CASSLGGGAPYEQYF
cdr3_nt: TGCGCCAGCAGTTTGGGGGGCGGGGCGCCCTACGAGCAGTACTTC

v_call: TRBV7-2
d_call: TRBD1
clone_size: many
j_call: TRBJ2-7
cdr3_aa: CASSPQGAGSYEQYF
cdr3_nt: TGTGCCAGCAGCCCACAGGGGGCGGGCTCCTACGAGCAGTACTTC

v_call: TRBV5-4
d_call: .
clone_size: many
j_call: TRBJ1-2
cdr3_aa: CASSLEVGHGYTF
cdr3_nt: TGTGCCAGCAGCTTGGAGGTGGGTCACGGCTACACCTTC

v_call: TRBV4-3
d_call: .
clone_size: many
j_call: TRBJ2-6
cdr3_aa: CASSQDGTGSGANVLTF
cdr3_nt: TGCGCCAGCAGCCAAGATGGAACGGGCTCTGGGGCCAACGTCCTGACTTTC

v_call: TRBV4-1
d_call: .
clone_size: many
j_call: TRBJ2-3
cdr3_aa: CASSQGLLRASTDTQYF
cdr3_nt: TGCGCCAGCAGCCAAGGGCTTCTTCGCGCTAGCACAGATACGCAGTATTTT

v_call: TRBV28
d_call: TRBD1
clone_size: many
j_call: TRBJ1-1
cdr3_aa: CASSSPQGLGTEAFF
cdr3_nt: TGTGCCAGCAGTTCCCCACAGGGGTTAGGCACTGAAGCTTTCTTT

v_call: TRBV5-5
d_call: .
clone_size: many
j_call: TRBJ1-1
cdr3_aa: CASSLLQGSHTEAFF
cdr3_nt: TGTGCCAGCAGCTTACTCCAGGGGAGTCACACTGAAGCTTTCTTT

v_call: TRBV12-3/TRBV12-4
d_call: .
clone_size: medium-sized
j_call: TRBJ2-7
cdr3_aa: CASSLGVTISYEQYF
cdr3_nt: TGTGCCAGCAGTTTAGGAGTAACTATTTCCTACGAGCAGTACTTC

v_call: TRBV24-1
d_call: TRBD2
clone_size: many
j_call: TRBJ2-1
cdr3_aa: CATSDPGGDGSYNEQFF
cdr3_nt: TGTGCCACCAGTGACCCGGGAGGGGACGGTTCCTACAATGAGCAGTTCTTC

v_call: TRBV3-1
d_call: TRBD2
clone_size: many
j_call: TRBJ2-7
cdr3_aa: CASSQDSGRTVYEQYF
cdr3_nt: TGTGCCAGCAGCCAAGATAGCGGGAGGACCGTTTACGAGCAGTACTTC

v_call: TRBV7-6
d_call: TRBD2
clone_size: many
j_call: TRBJ2-1
cdr3_aa: CASRGLALEQFF
cdr3_nt: TGTGCCAGCCGAGGACTAGCTCTTGAGCAGTTCTTC

v_call: TRBV19
d_call: TRBD1
clone_size: few
j_call: TRBJ1-2
cdr3_aa: CAASRTGFFGYGYTF
cdr3_nt: TGTGCCGCCAGTAGGACAGGGTTTTTCGGCTATGGCTACACCTTC

v_call: TRBV5-8
d_call: .
clone_size: many
j_call: TRBJ1-5
cdr3_aa: CASSQGTERSPQHF
cdr3_nt: TGTGCCAGCAGCCAGGGGACCGAACGTTCGCCCCAGCATTTT

v_call: TRBV20-1
d_call: TRBD2
clone_size: .
j_call: TRBJ2-2
cdr3_aa: CSAREAHSQGELFF
cdr3_nt: TGCAGTGCTCGGGAGGCCCACTCCCAGGGGGAGCTGTTTTTT

v_call: TRBV6-6
d_call: .
clone_size: many
j_call: TRBJ2-1
cdr3_aa: CASSTSIRRSDLSYNEQFF
cdr3_nt: TGTGCCAGCAGTACCTCGATTCGGCGAAGTGACCTCTCCTACAATGAGCAGTTCTTC

v_call: TRBV6-5
d_call: TRBD2
clone_size: few
j_call: TRBJ2-7
cdr3_aa: CASSYTSVYEQSF
cdr3_nt: TGTGCCAGCAGTTACACTAGCGTATACGAGCAGTCCTTC

v_call: TRBV28
d_call: TRBD1
clone_size: few
j_call: TRBJ1-5
cdr3_aa: CASSLSSQGNGNQPQHF
cdr3_nt: TGTGCCAGCAGTTTATCCTCACAGGGGAACGGCAATCAGCCCCAGCATTTT

v_call: TRBV20-1
d_call: TRBD1
clone_size: many
j_call: TRBJ1-2
cdr3_aa: CSAADREVYTF
cdr3_nt: TGCAGTGCAGCCGACAGGGAAGTCTACACCTTC

v_call: TRBV20-1
d_call: .
clone_size: many
j_call: TRBJ2-7
cdr3_aa: CSARGEGHSSYEQYF
cdr3_nt: TGCAGTGCTAGAGGAGAGGGTCACAGCTCCTACGAGCAGTACTTC

v_call: TRBV20-1
d_call: .
clone_size: many
j_call: TRBJ1-4
cdr3_aa: CSAREFRLLANEKLFF
cdr3_nt: TGCAGTGCTAGAGAATTTCGGTTGTTGGCTAATGAAAAACTGTTTTTT